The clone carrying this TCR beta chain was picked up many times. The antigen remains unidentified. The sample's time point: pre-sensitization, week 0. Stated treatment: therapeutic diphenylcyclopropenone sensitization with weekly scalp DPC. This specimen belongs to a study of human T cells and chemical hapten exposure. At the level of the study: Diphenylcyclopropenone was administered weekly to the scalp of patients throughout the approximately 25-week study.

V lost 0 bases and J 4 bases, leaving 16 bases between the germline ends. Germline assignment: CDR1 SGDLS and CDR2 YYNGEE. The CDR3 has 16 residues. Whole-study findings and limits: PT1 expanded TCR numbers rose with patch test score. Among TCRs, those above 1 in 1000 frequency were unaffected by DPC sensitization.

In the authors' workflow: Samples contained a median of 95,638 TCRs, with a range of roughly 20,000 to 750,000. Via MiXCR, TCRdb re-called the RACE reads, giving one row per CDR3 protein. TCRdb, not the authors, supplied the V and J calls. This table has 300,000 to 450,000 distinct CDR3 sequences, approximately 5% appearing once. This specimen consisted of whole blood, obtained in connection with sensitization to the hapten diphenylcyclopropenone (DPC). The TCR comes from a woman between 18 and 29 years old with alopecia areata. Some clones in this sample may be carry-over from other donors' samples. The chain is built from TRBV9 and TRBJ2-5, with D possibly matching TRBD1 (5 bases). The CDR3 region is CASSVAPLRGGETQYF. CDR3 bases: TGTGCCAGCAGCGTAGCCCCACTTAGGGGTGGAGAGACCCAGTACTTC.